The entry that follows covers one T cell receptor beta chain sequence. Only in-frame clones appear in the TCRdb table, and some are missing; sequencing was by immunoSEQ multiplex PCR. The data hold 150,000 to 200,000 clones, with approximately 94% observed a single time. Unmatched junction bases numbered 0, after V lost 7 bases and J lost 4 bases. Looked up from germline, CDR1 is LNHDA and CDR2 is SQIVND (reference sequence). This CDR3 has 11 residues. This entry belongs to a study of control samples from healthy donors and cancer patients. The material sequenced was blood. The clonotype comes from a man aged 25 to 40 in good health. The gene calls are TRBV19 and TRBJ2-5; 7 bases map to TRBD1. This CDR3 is CASTGGETQYF. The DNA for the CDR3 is TGTGCCAGTACAGGGGGAGAGACCCAGTACTTC. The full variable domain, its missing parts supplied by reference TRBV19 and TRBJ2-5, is DGGITQSPKYLFRKEGQNVTLSCEQNLNHDAMYWYRQDPGQGLRLIYYSQIVNDFQKGDIAEGYSVSREKKESFPLTVTSAQKNPTAFYLCASTGGETQYFGPGTRLLVL.